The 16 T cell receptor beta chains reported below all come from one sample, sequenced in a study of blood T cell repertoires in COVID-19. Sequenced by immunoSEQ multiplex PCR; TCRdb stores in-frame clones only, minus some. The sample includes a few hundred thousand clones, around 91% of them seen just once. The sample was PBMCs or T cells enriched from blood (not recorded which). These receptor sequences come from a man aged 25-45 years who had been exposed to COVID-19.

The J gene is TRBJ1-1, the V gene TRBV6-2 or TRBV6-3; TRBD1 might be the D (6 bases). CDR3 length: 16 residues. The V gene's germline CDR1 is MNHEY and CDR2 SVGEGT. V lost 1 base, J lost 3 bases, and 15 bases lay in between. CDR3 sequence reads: CASSYLGADEYTEAFF. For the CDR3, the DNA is TGTGCCAGCAGTTACTTGGGGGCAGATGAATACACTGAAGCTTTCTTT.

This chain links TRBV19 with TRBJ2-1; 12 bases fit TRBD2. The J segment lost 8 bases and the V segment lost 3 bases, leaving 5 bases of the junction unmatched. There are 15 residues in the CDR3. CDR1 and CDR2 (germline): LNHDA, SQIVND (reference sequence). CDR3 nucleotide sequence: TGTGCCAGTAGTATTCTAGCGGGGGGGCGCGATGAGCAGTTCTTC. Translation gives CASSILAGGRDEQFF.

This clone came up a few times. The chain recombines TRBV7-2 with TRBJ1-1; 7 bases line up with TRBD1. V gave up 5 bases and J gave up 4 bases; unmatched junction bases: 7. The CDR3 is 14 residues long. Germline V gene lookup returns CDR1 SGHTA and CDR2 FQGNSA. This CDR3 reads CASSTWTGPTEAFF. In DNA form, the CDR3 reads TGTGCCAGCAGCACTTGGACAGGACCCACTGAAGCTTTCTTT.

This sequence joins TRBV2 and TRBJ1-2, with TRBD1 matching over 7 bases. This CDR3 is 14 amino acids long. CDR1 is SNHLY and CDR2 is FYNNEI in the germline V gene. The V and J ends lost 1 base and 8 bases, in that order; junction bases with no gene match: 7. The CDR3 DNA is TGTGCCAGCAGTGAAGGCGGAGGGGGCGTCGGCTACACCTTC. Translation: CASSEGGGGVGYTF.

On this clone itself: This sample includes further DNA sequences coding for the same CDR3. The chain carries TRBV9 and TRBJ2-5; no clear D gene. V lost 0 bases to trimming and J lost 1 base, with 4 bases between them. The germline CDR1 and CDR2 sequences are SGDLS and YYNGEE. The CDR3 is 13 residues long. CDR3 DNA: TGTGCCAGCAGCGTAGGGCTCCAAGAGACCCAGTACTTC. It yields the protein CASSVGLQETQYF. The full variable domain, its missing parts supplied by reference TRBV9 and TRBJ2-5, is DSGVTQTPKHLITATGQRVTLRCSPRSGDLSVYWYQQSLDQGLQFLIQYYNGEERAKGNILERFSAQQFPDLHSELNLSSLELGDSALYFCASSVGLQETQYFGPGTRLLVL.

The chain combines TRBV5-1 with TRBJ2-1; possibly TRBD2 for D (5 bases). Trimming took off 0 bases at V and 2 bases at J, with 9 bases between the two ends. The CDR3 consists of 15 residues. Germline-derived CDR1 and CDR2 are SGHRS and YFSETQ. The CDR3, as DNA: TGCGCCAGCAGCTTGGGAGGGTTCACCTACAATGAGCAGTTCTTC. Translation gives CASSLGGFTYNEQFF.

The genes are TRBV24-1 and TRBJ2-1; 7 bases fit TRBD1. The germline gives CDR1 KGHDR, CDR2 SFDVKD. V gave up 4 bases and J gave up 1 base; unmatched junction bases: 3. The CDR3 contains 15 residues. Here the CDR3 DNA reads TGTGCCACCAGTGACCGGGACAGATCCTACAATGAGCAGTTCTTC. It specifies CATSDRDRSYNEQFF.

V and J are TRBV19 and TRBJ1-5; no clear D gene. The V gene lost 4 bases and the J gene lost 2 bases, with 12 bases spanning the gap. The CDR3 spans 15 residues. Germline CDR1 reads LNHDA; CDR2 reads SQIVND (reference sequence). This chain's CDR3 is CASSTEPVGNQPQHF. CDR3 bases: TGTGCCAGTAGTACCGAACCAGTGGGCAATCAGCCCCAGCATTTT. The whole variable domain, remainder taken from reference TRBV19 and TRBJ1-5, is DGGITQSPKYLFRKEGQNVTLSCEQNLNHDAMYWYRQDPGQGLRLIYYSQIVNDFQKGDIAEGYSVSREKKESFPLTVTSAQKNPTAFYLCASSTEPVGNQPQHFGDGTRLSIL.

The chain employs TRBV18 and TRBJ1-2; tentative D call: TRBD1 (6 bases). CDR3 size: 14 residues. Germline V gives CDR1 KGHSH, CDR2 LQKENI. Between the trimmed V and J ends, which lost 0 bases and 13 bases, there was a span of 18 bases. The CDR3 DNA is TGTGCCAGCTCACCACCCCGGTACAGGGTCGATATCACCTTC. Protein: CASSPPRYRVDITF. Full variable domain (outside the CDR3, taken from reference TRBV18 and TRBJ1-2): NAGVMQNPRHLVRRRGQEARLRCSPMKGHSHVYWYRQLPEEGLKFMVYLQKENIIDESGMPKERFSAEFPKEGPSILRIQQVVRGDSAAYFCASSPPRYRVDITFGSGTRLTVV.

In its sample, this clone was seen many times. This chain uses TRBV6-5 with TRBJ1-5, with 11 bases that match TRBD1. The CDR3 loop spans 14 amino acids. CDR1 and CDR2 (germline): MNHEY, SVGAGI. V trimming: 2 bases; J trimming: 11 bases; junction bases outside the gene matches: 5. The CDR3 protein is CASSYGTGGSTQHF. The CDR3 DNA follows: TGTGCCAGCAGTTACGGGACAGGGGGATCGACCCAGCATTTT.

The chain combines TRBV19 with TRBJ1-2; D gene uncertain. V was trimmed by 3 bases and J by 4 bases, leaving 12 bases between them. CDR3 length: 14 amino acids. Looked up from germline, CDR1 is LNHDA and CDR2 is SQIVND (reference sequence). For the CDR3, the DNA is TGTGCCAGTAGTATTCGTGGGCAGTCCTATGGCTACACCTTC. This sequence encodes CASSIRGQSYGYTF.

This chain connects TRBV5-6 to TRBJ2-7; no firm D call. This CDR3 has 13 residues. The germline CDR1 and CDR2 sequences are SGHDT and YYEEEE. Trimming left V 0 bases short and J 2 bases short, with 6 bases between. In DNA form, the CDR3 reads TGTGCCAGCAGCTTGGCAGGTACCTACGAGCAGTACTTC. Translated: CASSLAGTYEQYF. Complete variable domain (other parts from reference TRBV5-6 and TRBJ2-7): DAGVTQSPTHLIKTRGQQVTLRCSPKSGHDTVSWYQQALGQGPQFIFQYYEEEERQRGNFPDRFSGHQFPNYSSELNVNALLLGDSALYLCASSLAGTYEQYFGPGTRLTVT.

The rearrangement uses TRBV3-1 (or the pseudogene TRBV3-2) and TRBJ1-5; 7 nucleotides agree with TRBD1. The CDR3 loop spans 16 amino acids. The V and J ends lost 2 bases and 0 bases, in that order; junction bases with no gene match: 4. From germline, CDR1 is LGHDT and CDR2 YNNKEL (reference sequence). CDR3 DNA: TGTGCCAGCAGCCAATGGACAGGTTATAGCAATCAGCCCCAGCATTTT. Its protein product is CASSQWTGYSNQPQHF.

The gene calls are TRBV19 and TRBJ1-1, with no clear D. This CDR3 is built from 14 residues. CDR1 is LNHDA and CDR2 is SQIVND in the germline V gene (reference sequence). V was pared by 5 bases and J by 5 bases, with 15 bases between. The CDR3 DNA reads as TGTGCCAGTAGTTTTACGGGAGTGGTGACTGAAGCTTTCTTT. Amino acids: CASSFTGVVTEAFF.

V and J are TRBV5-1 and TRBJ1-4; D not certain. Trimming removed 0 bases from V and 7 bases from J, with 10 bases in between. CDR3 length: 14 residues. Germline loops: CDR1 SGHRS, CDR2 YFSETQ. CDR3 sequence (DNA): TGCGCCAGCAGCTTGGGCGGTTTTGGTGAAAAACTGTTTTTT. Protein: CASSLGGFGEKLFF.

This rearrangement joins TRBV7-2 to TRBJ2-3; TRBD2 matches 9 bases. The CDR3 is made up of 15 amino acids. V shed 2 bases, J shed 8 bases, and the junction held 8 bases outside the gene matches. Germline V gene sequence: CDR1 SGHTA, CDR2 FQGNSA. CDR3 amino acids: CASSLPAGGRSTQYF. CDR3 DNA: TGTGCCAGCAGCTTACCTGCGGGGGGGCGTAGTACGCAGTATTTT.